This entry lists 19 T cell receptor beta chains sequenced from one sample in a study of monozygotic twins with inflammatory bowel disease. TCRdb reprocessed the 5' RACE reads; each CDR3 protein has one entry and no DNA is given. The listing contains around 380,000 distinct CDR3 sequences. Material: blood. These receptors originate from a human donor with ulcerative colitis or Crohn's disease, or a healthy co-twin of an affected twin (not recorded which).

V and J are TRBV5-8 and TRBJ2-4; TCRdb outputs TRBD1, but without DNA this stays unchecked. Germline CDR1 reads SGHTS; CDR2 reads YDEGEE. The CDR3 runs to 15 residues. CDR3 amino acids: CASSAGTGSKNIQYF.

The chain links TRBV7-6 to TRBJ2-1; TCRdb proposes TRBD1, but this gene call is untestable without DNA. Germline CDR1 is SGHVS and CDR2 is FNYEAQ. This CDR3 spans 16 amino acids. The CDR3 region is CASSPLGQGGANEQFF.

This chain uses TRBV18 with TRBJ1-2. Germline V gene sequence: CDR1 KGHSH, CDR2 LQKENI. The CDR3 is 16 residues long. The CDR3: CASSPRSSGAGDGYTF.

The chain recombines TRBV29-1 with TRBJ2-1; there is no DNA to check the TCRdb D call of TRBD2. CDR3 length equals 19 residues. Germline V lookup: CDR1 SQVTM, CDR2 ANQGSEA. The CDR3 protein is CSSRRAGLAFTSSYNEQFF.

The chain employs TRBV28 and TRBJ2-5. Germline V gives CDR1 MDHEN, CDR2 SYDVKM. The CDR3 has 12 residues. CDR3 loop: CASSFIPETQYF.

V gene TRBV11-3 combines with J gene TRBJ1-1. The CDR3 extends over 13 amino acids. The germline CDR1 and CDR2 sequences are SGHNT and YENEEA. The CDR3 spells CASSLRLGTEAFF. The full variable domain, rest sourced from reference TRBV11-3 and TRBJ1-1, is EAGVVQSPRYKIIEKKQPVAFWCNPISGHNTLYWYLQNLGQGPELLIRYENEEAVDDSQLPKDRFSAERLKGVDSTLKIQPAELGDSAVYLCASSLRLGTEAFFGQGTRLTVV.

The chain couples TRBV5-6 to TRBJ2-5; TCRdb lists TRBD1, though no DNA is available to test this call. Germline V gives CDR1 SGHDT, CDR2 YYEEEE. This CDR3 is built from 12 residues. CDR3: CASQAGKETQYF.

This chain connects TRBV7-2 to TRBJ2-1. The V gene's germline CDR1 is SGHTA and CDR2 FQGNSA. The CDR3 has 12 residues. The CDR3 protein is CASSPQLNEQFF.

The V call is TRBV5-1, the J call TRBJ2-3; TCRdb gives TRBD1 as the D gene, but with no DNA this cannot be confirmed. Looked up from germline, CDR1 is SGHRS and CDR2 is YFSETQ. CDR3 length: 14 amino acids. The CDR3 loop is CASSPGPRGDTQYF.

This sequence joins TRBV6-5 and TRBJ2-3. The CDR3 runs 14 residues. CDR1 is MNHEY and CDR2 is SVGAGI in the germline V gene. The CDR3 region is CASSYRPKGDTQYF.

The rearrangement uses TRBV5-6 and TRBJ2-5. Germline CDR1 SGHDT, CDR2 YYEEEE. There are 15 residues in the CDR3. CDR3 in amino acids: CASSFLQNVQETQYF.

The chain recombines TRBV7-9 with TRBJ2-3. The CDR3 spans 14 residues. Germline V gene sequence: CDR1 SEHNR, CDR2 FQNEAQ (reference sequence). CDR3: CASIKQPSTDTQYF.

The genes are TRBV19 and TRBJ2-2; with no DNA, the TCRdb D assignment of TRBD2 cannot be verified. CDR3 length equals 15 residues. CDR1 is LNHDA and CDR2 is SQIVND in the germline V gene (reference sequence). The CDR3 protein is CASTLYGGPAGELFF. The full variable domain, rest sourced from reference TRBV19 and TRBJ2-2, is DGGITQSPKYLFRKEGQNVTLSCEQNLNHDAMYWYRQDPGQGLRLIYYSQIVNDFQKGDIAEGYSVSREKKESFPLTVTSAQKNPTAFYLCASTLYGGPAGELFFGEGSRLTVL.

The rearrangement joins TRBV5-5 to TRBJ1-3. CDR1 is SGHKS and CDR2 is YYEKEE in the germline V gene (reference sequence). CDR3 length: 15 amino acids. This CDR3 reads CASSLVRFSGNTIYF.

The chain recombines TRBV25-1 with TRBJ1-1; TCRdb selects TRBD1, and the lack of DNA leaves this call unchecked. Germline assignment: CDR1 MGHDK and CDR2 SYGVNS. CDR3 length equals 15 residues. The CDR3 is CASSEMGQMNTEAFF.

The rearrangement uses TRBV5-4 and TRBJ1-6; TCRdb names TRBD1, which stays unverified in the absence of DNA. Germline values: CDR1 SGHNT, CDR2 YYREEE (reference sequence). The CDR3 spans 16 residues. CDR3 amino acids: CASRTGTGGKLSPLHF.

The chain combines TRBV12-3 or TRBV12-4 with TRBJ2-3; the TCRdb call, TRBD1, lacks DNA for checking. This CDR3 spans 16 amino acids. The CDR3: CASSVGQGKSTDTQYF.

The chain recombines TRBV3-1 with TRBJ2-7; with no DNA, the TCRdb D assignment of TRBD1 cannot be verified. Germline V CDR1 and CDR2: LGHDT, YNNKEL (reference sequence). CDR3 size: 16 residues. The CDR3 loop is CASSPLGQEPSYEQYF.

The chain links TRBV18 to TRBJ2-2. The CDR3 covers 16 residues. The germline gives CDR1 KGHSH, CDR2 LQKENI. The CDR3: CASSLRLTANTGELFF.